The 5 T cell receptor beta chains presented below share a single source sample, sequenced in a study of identical twins. MiXCR, run by TCRdb on the 5' RACE reads, gives a single entry per CDR3 protein. The sample yields around 340,000 distinct CDR3 sequences, around 12% seen once. These same data were also listed under a study on yellow fever vaccine responses in identical twins.

Sequencing was performed on CD8+ T cells sorted from blood. The receptors here all came from a woman aged 18-30 years in good health.

This clonotype appeared many times. The chain links TRBV5-6 to TRBJ2-2; D ambiguous. Deletions cut 6 bases from V and 0 bases from J, with 9 bases between. The CDR3 runs 14 residues. The germline V gene encodes CDR1 SGHDT and CDR2 YYEEEE. CDR3 sequence reads: CASTWDPNTGELFF. The CDR3 nucleotides are TGTGCCAGCACGTGGGATCCGAACACCGGGGAGCTGTTTTTT. Together with reference TRBV5-6 and TRBJ2-2, the CDR3 gives the full variable domain: DAGVTQSPTHLIKTRGQQVTLRCSPKSGHDTVSWYQQALGQGPQFIFQYYEEEERQRGNFPDRFSGHQFPNYSSELNVNALLLGDSALYLCASTWDPNTGELFFGEGSRLTVL.

This clonotype was counted a few times. The CDR3 protein is CASSLSPGLPENTEAFF. In nucleotides, the CDR3 is TGTGCCAGCAGCTTAAGTCCGGGGCTCCCCGAGAACACTGAAGCTTTCTTT. The V call is TRBV7-9, the J call TRBJ1-1; D is possibly TRBD1 (5 bases). This CDR3 is 17 amino acids long. Germline V gene sequence: CDR1 SEHNR, CDR2 FQNEAQ (reference sequence). The V gene lost 2 bases and the J gene lost 1 base, with 17 bases spanning the gap.

This clonotype was counted between two and nine times. The chain recombines TRBV7-6 with TRBJ2-1; 10 bases agree with TRBD2. With V trimmed by 5 bases and J by 3 bases, 4 bases remained unmatched. The CDR3 has 15 amino acids. Germline lookup yields CDR1 SGHVS and CDR2 FNYEAQ. CDR3 loop: CASSITSGDYNEQFF. The DNA of the CDR3 is TGTGCCAGCAGCATAACTAGCGGGGACTACAATGAGCAGTTCTTC.

The chain employs TRBV2 and TRBJ2-3, with 9 bases that match TRBD2. Trimming at V came to 4 bases and at J to 4 bases, leaving 12 bases not matched to a gene. The germline CDR1 and CDR2 sequences are SNHLY and FYNNEI. This CDR3 region has 17 residues. The CDR3 region has the DNA TGTGCCAGCAGTGCTTTTGCGGGAGGGCCTCGGGCAGATACGCAGTATTTT. Translated: CASSAFAGGPRADTQYF.

This clonotype was observed a few times. V is TRBV28 and J is TRBJ2-7, with TRBD2 matching 13 bases. This CDR3 comprises 16 residues. The germline V gene has CDR1 MDHEN and CDR2 SYDVKM. The V and J ends lost 1 base and 5 bases, in that order; junction bases with no gene match: 5. The DNA for the CDR3 is TGTGCCAGCAGTTTATTCGTGGGGACTAGCGGGAACGAGCAGTACTTC. Its protein product is CASSLFVGTSGNEQYF.